One and the same sample provided the 28 T cell receptor beta chains below, sequenced in a study of T cell responses to AZD1222 COVID-19 vaccine. Assay: immunoSEQ multiplex PCR; the TCRdb copy retains only in-frame clones and omits some. The sample includes over 150,000 clones, about 87% of them seen just once. Material: peripheral blood, obtained on day 0 of AZD1222 vaccination. The receptors shown here come from an adult in good health.

This clone was observed a single time. The rearrangement uses TRBV11-2 and TRBJ1-1, with TRBD1 as a possible D gene (5 bases). This CDR3 is built from 13 residues. Germline V CDR1 and CDR2: SGHAT, FQNNGV. Deletions cut 2 bases from V and 5 bases from J, with 9 bases between. DNA for the CDR3: TGTGCCAGCAGCTTATGGGGGATTACTGAAGCTTTCTTT. Residues: CASSLWGITEAFF. Drawing the rest from reference TRBV11-2 and TRBJ1-1, the complete variable domain is EAGVAQSPRYKIIEKRQSVAFWCNPISGHATLYWYQQILGQGPKLLIQFQNNGVVDDSQLPKDRFSAERLKGVDSTLKIQPAKLEDSAVYLCASSLWGITEAFFGQGTRLTVV.

The V and J genes are TRBV9 and TRBJ2-7; unclear D gene. V lost 0 bases to trimming and J lost 2 bases, with 9 bases between them. Germline V gives CDR1 SGDLS, CDR2 YYNGEE. The CDR3 is made up of 14 amino acids. This CDR3 reads CASSVGLETYEQYF. As DNA, the CDR3 is TGTGCCAGCAGCGTAGGTTTAGAGACCTACGAGCAGTACTTC.

The chain carries TRBV6-2 or TRBV6-3 and TRBJ1-2; 8 bases are a match to TRBD1. V lost 0 bases, J lost 2 bases, and 5 bases stayed unmatched. Germline V gives CDR1 MNHEY, CDR2 SVGEGT. The CDR3 totals 16 residues. The CDR3 DNA reads as TGTGCCAGCAGTTACTCGGTGGCAGGGGGCAACTATGGCTACACCTTC. Protein: CASSYSVAGGNYGYTF.

CDR3 nucleotides: TGTGCCAGCAGTTTGGGACGGACAAGCTATAATGAAAAACTGTTTTTT. It is translated as CASSLGRTSYNEKLFF. The chain uses TRBV28 and TRBJ1-4, with D possibly matching TRBD1 (5 bases). The CDR3 extends over 16 amino acids. Trimming cost V 3 bases and J 4 bases, with 15 bases left between them. Germline V lookup: CDR1 MDHEN, CDR2 SYDVKM.

This clone was seen only a few times. V and J are TRBV6-5 and TRBJ2-2, with TRBD2 matching 7 bases. This CDR3 comprises 15 residues. The germline V gene has CDR1 MNHEY and CDR2 SVGAGI. The V segment lost 8 bases and the J segment 1 base; nucleotides outside the gene matches: 7. The CDR3 sequence is CASLKPGGNTGELFF. The CDR3 DNA is TGTGCCAGCTTAAAACCGGGGGGGAACACCGGGGAGCTGTTTTTT.

V gene TRBV6-1 combines with J gene TRBJ2-7; D ambiguous. The CDR3 runs to 15 residues. Trimming left V 3 bases short and J 0 bases short, with 12 bases between. Germline V gene sequence: CDR1 MNHNS, CDR2 SASEGT. CDR3 nucleotide sequence: TGTGCCAGCAGTGACAGACTGGGAAGCTCCTACGAGCAGTACTTC. It yields the protein CASSDRLGSSYEQYF.

This clone was seen only once. This chain links TRBV11-2 with TRBJ1-5; D remains unclear. Germline V CDR1 and CDR2: SGHAT, FQNNGV. Trimming shortened V by 5 bases and J by 4 bases, and 9 bases separated the two germline ends. The CDR3 is made up of 13 amino acids. The DNA for the CDR3 is TGTGCCAGCAGCCAAGGGTGGAATCAGCCCCAGCATTTT. Amino acid sequence: CASSQGWNQPQHF. The full variable domain, with the rest looked up from reference TRBV11-2 and TRBJ1-5, is EAGVAQSPRYKIIEKRQSVAFWCNPISGHATLYWYQQILGQGPKLLIQFQNNGVVDDSQLPKDRFSAERLKGVDSTLKIQPAKLEDSAVYLCASSQGWNQPQHFGDGTRLSIL.

This clone was seen only once. The chain employs TRBV19 and TRBJ2-1; either TRBD1 or TRBD2 may fit D (6 bases each). This CDR3 comprises 16 residues. The germline V and J ends were trimmed by 3 bases and 8 bases, with 20 bases remaining between them. Germline V gene data show CDR1 as LNHDA and CDR2 as SQIVND (reference sequence). Here the CDR3 reads CASSIWLRGPWDEQFF. CDR3 sequence (DNA): TGTGCCAGTAGTATTTGGTTACGGGGGCCTTGGGATGAGCAGTTCTTC.

This clone was seen a handful of times. The chain recombines TRBV12-3 or TRBV12-4 with TRBJ2-1; D may be TRBD1 or TRBD2 (6 bases each). The CDR3 totals 12 residues. The ends were cut back, 0 bases at V and 12 bases at J, with 9 bases in the middle. CDR3 residues: CASSLAGGGQFF. In nucleotides, the CDR3 is TGTGCCAGCAGTTTAGCCGGGGGCGGGCAGTTCTTC.

The count of this clone is one. V and J are TRBV5-4 and TRBJ2-3; possibly TRBD2 for D (5 bases). Trimming stripped 2 bases from V and 7 bases from J, with 8 bases between. This CDR3 is built from 12 residues. Per germline, CDR1 SGHNT and CDR2 YYREEE (reference sequence). CDR3: CASSLDGNTQYF. In DNA, the CDR3 is TGTGCCAGCAGCTTAGACGGGAATACGCAGTATTTT.

The CDR3 protein is CASSLADYEQYF. The DNA of the CDR3 is TGTGCCAGCAGTTTGGCAGACTACGAGCAGTACTTC. The rearrangement joins TRBV12-3 or TRBV12-4 to TRBJ2-7; no clear D. This CDR3 contains 12 residues. V was pared by 3 bases and J by 3 bases, with 6 bases between.

The rearrangement joins TRBV10-2 to TRBJ1-5; D unclear. Germline V gene data show CDR1 as WSHSY and CDR2 as SAAADI. V was clipped by 0 bases and J by 2 bases, with 8 bases between them. The CDR3 length is 15 residues. The CDR3 coding sequence is TGCGCCAGCAGTGAGTCAGGGAGGGGCAATCAGCCCCAGCATTTT. It is translated as CASSESGRGNQPQHF.

The V gene is TRBV5-6, the J gene TRBJ2-1; TRBD2 aligns across 9 bases. This CDR3 region has 15 residues. V dropped 5 bases and J dropped 2; count of bases not matched to a gene: 5. The germline V gene encodes CDR1 SGHDT and CDR2 YYEEEE. As DNA, the CDR3 is TGTGCCAGCAGGCGCGGGGGGGCAGCCTACAATGAGCAGTTCTTC. It specifies CASRRGGAAYNEQFF.

This rearrangement joins TRBV6-5 to TRBJ1-5; D is undetermined. The germline CDR1 and CDR2 sequences are MNHEY and SVGAGI. Between the trimmed V and J ends, which lost 2 bases and 3 bases, there was a span of 8 bases. The CDR3 is 14 residues long. Here the CDR3 reads CASSYRRDNQPQHF. The CDR3 nucleotides read TGTGCCAGCAGTTACCGGCGGGACAATCAGCCCCAGCATTTT.

This chain uses TRBV3-1 (or the pseudogene TRBV3-2) with TRBJ1-6; 10 nucleotides line up with TRBD1. Trimming cost V 1 base and J 9 bases; bases outside gene matches: 3. This CDR3 is built from 15 residues. In germline, CDR1 is LGHDT, CDR2 YNNKEL (reference sequence). The CDR3 coding sequence is TGTGCCAGCAGCCAAGGACAGGGGGCGGGTTCACCCCTCCACTTT. Translating gives CASSQGQGAGSPLHF.

V usage is TRBV5-1 and J usage is TRBJ1-1, with 7 bases fitting TRBD1. In germline, CDR1 is SGHRS, CDR2 YFSETQ. V was clipped by 5 bases and J by 2 bases; unmatched bases: 12. The CDR3 is 16 amino acids. The CDR3 DNA is TGCGCCAGCAGTGGAGGGGGCGCCGAAGGAAACACTGAAGCTTTCTTT. Translating it yields CASSGGGAEGNTEAFF.

Points on this clone: One end of the junction fails to match germline, which may point to a read error. The rearrangement joins TRBV6-5 to TRBJ2-7, with TRBD1 identical over 7 bases. Germline CDR1 is MNHEY and CDR2 is SVGAGI. The CDR3 runs 15 residues. This CDR3 is CASSSTPNALQGTHF. The CDR3 DNA is TGTGCCAGCAGTTCTACCCCCAACGCCTTACAGGGGACGCACTTC.

This chain joins TRBV21-1 and TRBJ2-7. TRBV21-1 is noted as a pseudogene. This CDR3 spans 14 amino acids. This CDR3 reads CASSKGDAPYEQYF. CDR3 sequence (DNA): TGTGCCAGCAGCAAAGGGGACGCCCCCTACGAGCAGTACTTC.

This chain uses TRBV6-6 with TRBJ2-7; TRBD2 agrees at 7 bases. Trimming removed 8 bases from V and 2 bases from J; junction bases left unmatched: 6. Germline CDR1 MNHNY, CDR2 SVGAGI (reference sequence). The CDR3 contains 13 residues. DNA of the CDR3: TGTGCCAGCGTGGCGGGGGTGACCTACGAGCAGTACTTC. The encoded protein is CASVAGVTYEQYF.

The genes are TRBV5-1 and TRBJ2-6, with unresolved D. The CDR3 has 14 residues. Per germline, CDR1 SGHRS and CDR2 YFSETQ. The ends were cut back, 4 bases at V and 0 bases at J, with 5 bases in the middle. The CDR3 DNA follows: TGCGCCAGCAGCGGAAGCTCTGGGGCCAACGTCCTGACTTTC. As protein: CASSGSSGANVLTF.

Points on this clone: The same CDR3 is also encoded by other DNA sequences in this sample. The chain couples TRBV29-1 to TRBJ2-7; a weak D match, TRBD1 (6 bases). Germline V gene lookup returns CDR1 SQVTM and CDR2 ANQGSEA. CDR3 length: 12 residues. Trimming took 1 base from V and 3 from J, leaving 7 bases between them. In nucleotides, the CDR3 is TGCAGCGTTGAAGGAGGGGGCTACGAGCAGTACTTC. Translating it yields CSVEGGGYEQYF.

V gene TRBV5-5 combines with J gene TRBJ2-5, with D perhaps matching TRBD1 or TRBD2 (5 bases each). Germline CDR1 and CDR2: SGHKS and YYEKEE (reference sequence). The length of the CDR3 is 12 residues. The V end lost 1 base, the J end lost 5 bases, and 6 bases lay between the germline ends. As DNA, the CDR3 is TGTGCCAGCAGCTTGTGGGGGGAGACCCAGTACTTC. Protein: CASSLWGETQYF.

This chain links TRBV18 with TRBJ1-1; no definite D call. V was shortened by 3 bases and J by 5 bases, with 10 bases between the two germline ends. Germline CDR1 reads KGHSH; CDR2 reads LQKENI. CDR3 length equals 13 residues. This chain's CDR3 is CASSPNLRTEAFF. CDR3 DNA sequence: TGTGCCAGCTCACCGAACTTGCGTACTGAAGCTTTCTTT.

This clone came up once. This chain joins TRBV9 and TRBJ1-6, with D possibly matching TRBD1 (5 bases). CDR3 size: 12 residues. Germline V gene data show CDR1 as SGDLS and CDR2 as YYNGEE. Deletions cut 3 bases from V and 7 bases from J, with 5 bases between. CDR3 loop: CASSGQNSPLHF. DNA for the CDR3: TGTGCCAGCAGCGGACAGAATTCACCCCTCCACTTT. The variable domain in full, with the rest retrieved from reference TRBV9 and TRBJ1-6, is DSGVTQTPKHLITATGQRVTLRCSPRSGDLSVYWYQQSLDQGLQFLIQYYNGEERAKGNILERFSAQQFPDLHSELNLSSLELGDSALYFCASSGQNSPLHFGNGTRLTVT.

This rearrangement joins TRBV3-1 (or the pseudogene TRBV3-2) to TRBJ1-1, with TRBD1 as a possible D gene (5 bases). With 1 base removed from V and 5 bases from J, the gap between germline ends came to 11 bases. This CDR3 has 14 amino acids. Germline V gives CDR1 LGHDT, CDR2 YNNKEL (reference sequence). DNA of the CDR3: TGTGCCAGCAGCCAAGTTGCGGGGGAAACTGAAGCTTTCTTT. Translating it yields CASSQVAGETEAFF.

This clone was picked up one time. CDR3 sequence reads: CASSRGQGANGELFF. The CDR3 region has the DNA TGTGCCAGCAGCCGCGGACAGGGGGCGAACGGGGAGCTGTTTTTT. This chain joins TRBV3-1 (or the pseudogene TRBV3-2) and TRBJ2-2; 11 nucleotides line up with TRBD1. Looked up from germline, CDR1 is LGHDT and CDR2 is YNNKEL (reference sequence). Germline trimming cut 4 bases from V and 7 bases from J; bases unmatched to any gene: 5. CDR3 size: 15 residues.

The CDR3 sequence: CASSRDWNYGYTF. The DNA of the CDR3 is TGTGCCAGTAGCAGGGATTGGAACTATGGCTACACCTTC. The chain links TRBV19 to TRBJ1-2, with TRBD1 as a possible D gene (5 bases). The length of the CDR3 is 13 residues. CDR1 and CDR2 from the germline V gene are LNHDA and SQIVND (reference sequence). V lost 6 bases and J lost 2, with 10 bases in between. The complete variable domain, with remaining parts taken from reference TRBV19 and TRBJ1-2, reads DGGITQSPKYLFRKEGQNVTLSCEQNLNHDAMYWYRQDPGQGLRLIYYSQIVNDFQKGDIAEGYSVSREKKESFPLTVTSAQKNPTAFYLCASSRDWNYGYTFGSGTRLTVV.

The J gene is TRBJ1-1, the V gene TRBV7-9; TRBD1 matches 10 bases. The CDR3 runs 15 residues. The germline V gene has CDR1 SEHNR and CDR2 FQNEAQ (reference sequence). V dropped 5 bases and J dropped 11; count of bases not matched to a gene: 14. CDR3 sequence reads: CASSPLGTGERSAFF. The DNA of the CDR3 is TGTGCCAGCAGCCCCCTGGGGACAGGGGAAAGGTCGGCTTTCTTT.